The source of this T cell receptor beta chain is a study of blood T cell repertoires in COVID-19. About the research overall: From the United States, Italy and Spain came samples of acute and convalescent COVID-19. In each case, the material was cDNA or gDNA derived from T cells, B-cell-depleted T cells, or PBMCs.

The CDR3 sequence is 15 residues long. Per germline, CDR1 LGHDT and CDR2 YNNKEL (reference sequence). Trimming at V came to 1 base and at J to 5 bases, leaving 6 bases not matched to a gene. Authors' processing steps: Reference gene primer amplification gave nucleated cell count estimates. Here immunoSEQ multiplex PCR was the method, and the copy in TCRdb shows in-frame clones only, minus some. V and J calls and clone size are given by that table; D and trimming were obtained from the DNA. This table holds some 190,000 clones, 80% to 90% found once. The chain joins TRBV3-1 (or the pseudogene TRBV3-2) to TRBJ2-5; 8 bases fit TRBD2. The receptor's source is a human donor with active or convalescent COVID-19. The donor label of this sample is uncertain. Material for sequencing was peripheral blood. Here the CDR3 DNA reads TGTGCCAGCAGCCAAGTGCCAGCGGGAGCGGAGACCCAGTACTTC. This encodes CASSQVPAGAETQYF.